One and the same sample provided the 23 T cell receptor beta chains below, sequenced in a study of blood T cell repertoires in COVID-19. Data came from immunoSEQ multiplex PCR; TCRdb stores just in-frame clones and leaves some out. The sample carries over 200,000 clones, around nine tenths recorded once. Source material: peripheral blood. The source of these receptors is a woman in her fifties or sixties with acute or convalescent COVID-19.

This rearrangement joins TRBV28 to TRBJ1-5, with D unclear. Germline assignment: CDR1 MDHEN and CDR2 SYDVKM. The CDR3 is made up of 14 amino acids. The V gene lost 6 bases and the J gene lost 4 bases, with 13 bases spanning the gap. This CDR3 is CASRYSALNQPQHF. Written as DNA, the CDR3 is TGTGCCAGCAGGTACTCCGCCCTGAATCAGCCCCAGCATTTT.

The rearrangement joins TRBV19 to TRBJ2-7, with 7 bases matching TRBD1. With V trimmed by 3 bases and J by 4 bases, 6 bases remained unmatched. Germline lookup yields CDR1 LNHDA and CDR2 SQIVND (reference sequence). The CDR3 spans 14 residues. The chain's CDR3 is CASSIVGGEYEQYF. CDR3 in DNA: TGTGCCAGTAGTATTGTAGGGGGCGAGTACGAGCAGTACTTC. The full variable domain, rest sourced from reference TRBV19 and TRBJ2-7, is DGGITQSPKYLFRKEGQNVTLSCEQNLNHDAMYWYRQDPGQGLRLIYYSQIVNDFQKGDIAEGYSVSREKKESFPLTVTSAQKNPTAFYLCASSIVGGEYEQYFGPGTRLTVT.

The chain has TRBV7-9 and TRBJ1-3, with unresolved D. CDR1 is SEHNR, CDR2 FQNEAQ, per germline (reference sequence). This CDR3 comprises 14 residues. V was trimmed by 7 bases and J by 4 bases, leaving 14 bases between them. The CDR3 bases are TGTGCCAGCACTGCAGCAGGTGGAGGAAACACCATATATTTT. The encoded protein is CASTAAGGGNTIYF.

V usage is TRBV20-1 and J usage is TRBJ1-1; the D gene is possibly TRBD1 (5 bases). The CDR3 has 11 residues. CDR1 and CDR2 (germline): DFQATT, SNEGSKA (reference sequence). V was trimmed by 8 bases and J by 5 bases, leaving 12 bases between them. In DNA, the CDR3 is TGCAGTACCCAGGGAGGGACTGAAGCTTTCTTT. It yields the protein CSTQGGTEAFF.

The chain combines TRBV28 with TRBJ1-4, with D possibly matching TRBD1 (5 bases). CDR1 MDHEN and CDR2 SYDVKM come from the germline V gene. This CDR3 is built from 17 residues. Deletions cut 5 bases from V and 7 bases from J, with 23 bases between. CDR3 region: CASSPRGSGGRGEKLFF. The CDR3 DNA reads as TGTGCCAGCAGTCCCCGCGGGTCTGGAGGGAGGGGTGAAAAACTGTTTTTT.

V is TRBV7-9 and J is TRBJ2-5; 8 bases match TRBD1. In germline, CDR1 is SEHNR, CDR2 FQNEAQ (reference sequence). With V trimmed by 5 bases and J by 5 bases, 13 bases remained unmatched. The CDR3 has 16 amino acids. The CDR3 DNA reads TGTGCCAGCAGCGACCCTAGGGCAGGGGGCGCCGAGACCCAGTACTTC. It yields the protein CASSDPRAGGAETQYF.

The V and J genes are TRBV30 and TRBJ1-6; D remains unclear. The CDR3 is 13 amino acids. CDR1 GTSNPN and CDR2 SVGIG come from the germline V gene (reference sequence). V was cut by 5 bases and J by 7 bases, with 12 bases left in between. Here the CDR3 DNA reads TGTGCCTGGGGGCCGATTAAGAATTCACCCCTCCACTTT. Translation: CAWGPIKNSPLHF.

This chain uses TRBV3-1 (or the pseudogene TRBV3-2) with TRBJ2-4; no clear D gene. Germline assignment: CDR1 LGHDT and CDR2 YNNKEL (reference sequence). With 1 base removed from V and 0 bases from J, the gap between germline ends came to 10 bases. This CDR3 comprises 16 residues. The CDR3: CASSQGSDLAKNIQYF. As DNA, the CDR3 is TGTGCCAGCAGCCAAGGCAGCGATCTAGCCAAAAACATTCAGTACTTC.

J is TRBJ1-5 and V is TRBV6-5; D perhaps matches TRBD1 (6 bases). V lost 5 bases and J lost 7, with 12 bases in between. The CDR3 has 13 residues. Germline-derived CDR1 and CDR2 are MNHEY and SVGAGI. The DNA of the CDR3 is TGTGCCAGCAGTCCCGTTCAGGGGCAGCCCCAGCATTTT. It encodes CASSPVQGQPQHF.

The rearrangement uses TRBV30 and TRBJ1-3; a possible D gene is TRBD1 (5 bases). This CDR3 spans 16 amino acids. With 0 bases removed from V and 2 bases from J, the gap between germline ends came to 14 bases. The V gene's germline CDR1 is GTSNPN and CDR2 SVGIG (reference sequence). CDR3 coding DNA: TGTGCCTGGAGTGTACTGGGCAGGGTGGCTGGAAACACCATATATTTT. The encoded protein is CAWSVLGRVAGNTIYF. The variable domain in full, completed from reference TRBV30 and TRBJ1-3, reads SQTIHQWPATLVQPVGSPLSLECTVEGTSNPNLYWYRQAAGRGLQLLFYSVGIGQISSEVPQNLSASRPQDRQFILSSKKLLLSDSGFYLCAWSVLGRVAGNTIYFGEGSWLTVV.

V gene TRBV7-2 combines with J gene TRBJ2-1, with D tentatively TRBD2 (6 bases). Germline V gene data show CDR1 as SGHTA and CDR2 as FQGNSA. V was pared by 2 bases and J by 8 bases, with 16 bases between. There are 15 residues in the CDR3. The CDR3 DNA follows: TGTGCCAGCAGCTTAAGTAGCGGCCTCGGGGATGAGCAGTTCTTC. Protein sequence: CASSLSSGLGDEQFF.

The rearrangement joins TRBV7-2 to TRBJ1-6, with 8 positions matching TRBD1. The V segment lost 3 bases and the J segment 10 bases; nucleotides outside the gene matches: 5. CDR1 is SGHTA, CDR2 FQGNSA, per germline. The CDR3 runs to 14 residues. The CDR3 spells CASSLDRVGSPLHF. In DNA, the CDR3 is TGTGCCAGCAGCTTGGACAGGGTGGGCTCACCCCTCCACTTT.

This chain connects TRBV27 to TRBJ1-1; 7 bases line up with TRBD1. This CDR3 is 13 amino acids long. J gave up 7 bases and V 6 bases, and 8 bases lay outside the gene matches. CDR1 and CDR2 from the germline V gene are MNHEY and SMNVEV (reference sequence). The CDR3 nucleotides read TGTGCCAGCAGACAGACAGGGCGGGGTGAAGCTTTCTTT. Translated: CASRQTGRGEAFF.

The chain joins TRBV5-1 to TRBJ2-7; 7 bases match TRBD2. V lost 3 bases and J lost 5; bases outside the gene matches: 11. Germline CDR1 SGHRS, CDR2 YFSETQ. The CDR3 consists of 15 residues. The CDR3 is CASSSTSANYDEQYF. DNA for the CDR3: TGCGCCAGCAGCTCAACTAGCGCGAATTACGACGAGCAGTACTTC.

The V gene is TRBV6-2 or TRBV6-3, the J gene TRBJ1-5; the D gene is possibly TRBD1 (5 bases). The V gene's germline CDR1 is MNHEY and CDR2 SVGEGT. The CDR3 totals 17 residues. V lost 2 bases, J lost 0 bases, and 14 bases lay in between. CDR3 loop: CASSYNGTGLSNQPQHF. CDR3 nucleotides: TGTGCCAGCAGTTACAATGGGACGGGACTTAGCAATCAGCCCCAGCATTTT.

As concerns this clone: A junction boundary mismatches the germline segment, possibly from a read error. Here the CDR3 DNA reads TGCGCCAGCACTGAGAACAGGGGAAACACCGGGGAGCTGTTTTTT. It specifies CASTENRGNTGELFF. The V call is TRBV10-1, the J call TRBJ2-2, with 7 bases aligning to TRBD1. This CDR3 is 15 amino acids long. Germline-derived CDR1 and CDR2 are WNHNN and SYGVQD (reference sequence).

The chain joins TRBV27 to TRBJ2-7, with a possible D match to TRBD1 (6 bases). From germline, CDR1 is MNHEY and CDR2 SMNVEV (reference sequence). This CDR3 spans 14 amino acids. Deletions cut 3 bases from V and 2 bases from J, with 11 bases between. CDR3 nucleotide sequence: TGTGCCAGCAGTTTCCGCAGGGGACCCTACGAGCAGTACTTC. The encoded protein is CASSFRRGPYEQYF.

This sequence joins TRBV19 and TRBJ1-5; D is ambiguous. Trimming removed 5 bases at V and 4 bases at J, with 9 bases between. The CDR3 is 13 residues long. Germline CDR1 is LNHDA and CDR2 is SQIVND (reference sequence). CDR3 in amino acids: CASSPGYNQPQHF. For the CDR3, the DNA is TGTGCCAGTAGTCCAGGTTATAATCAGCCCCAGCATTTT.

The genes are TRBV7-2 and TRBJ1-4; 8 nucleotides align to TRBD1. J was trimmed by 0 bases and V by 0 bases; bases with no gene match: 6. CDR1 is SGHTA, CDR2 FQGNSA, per germline. This CDR3 is 18 amino acids long. CDR3 DNA: TGTGCCAGCAGCTTAGCGCGACAGGGGACACCAACTAATGAAAAACTGTTTTTT. This sequence encodes CASSLARQGTPTNEKLFF.

This chain joins TRBV14 and TRBJ1-6, with a weak D call TRBD1 (5 bases). V lost 3 bases and J lost 7, with 7 bases in between. The germline V gene has CDR1 SGHDN and CDR2 FVKESK. The CDR3 is 13 residues long. CDR3 DNA: TGTGCCAGCAGCCAGGGGGGGAATTCACCCCTCCACTTT. It codes for CASSQGGNSPLHF.

This chain joins TRBV6-2 or TRBV6-3 and TRBJ1-2; maybe TRBD1 (6 bases). This CDR3 region has 13 residues. Germline CDR1 reads MNHEY; CDR2 reads SVGEGT. The V end was cut by 6 bases, the J end by 1 base, with 9 bases between. In DNA form, the CDR3 reads TGTGCCAGCAGCTTGGACAGTAACTATGGCTACACCTTC. Encoded protein: CASSLDSNYGYTF.

This chain's CDR3 is CASSYRLVSQPQHF. The CDR3 coding sequence is TGTGCCAGCAGTTACCGGTTAGTATCTCAGCCCCAGCATTTT. The rearrangement uses TRBV6-2 or TRBV6-3 and TRBJ1-5; D remains unclear. The V gene lost 2 bases and the J gene lost 6 bases, with 11 bases spanning the gap. CDR3 length: 14 residues. Germline CDR1 MNHEY, CDR2 SVGEGT.

This sequence joins TRBV4-2 and TRBJ2-2; maybe TRBD1 (5 bases). The germline gives CDR1 LGHNA, CDR2 YNFKEQ. This CDR3 contains 18 residues. Trimming stripped 0 bases from V and 5 bases from J, with 19 bases between. CDR3 coding DNA: TGTGCCAGCAGCCAAGAGCCCCTGGGCAGGGATAGGACCGGGGAGCTGTTTTTT. Encoded protein: CASSQEPLGRDRTGELFF.